This section outlines one T cell receptor beta chain sequence together with its context. Antigen: not known. Sequenced by immunoSEQ multiplex PCR; TCRdb stores in-frame clones only, minus some. The table includes 50,000 or so clones, more than 85% detected once. This sample stems from a study of cytomegalovirus exposure and HLA in healthy donors. Study observations and caveats: The study put 150 to 200 TCR beta chains on its list as cytomegalovirus-associated. Reports showed the classifier diagnosing cytomegalovirus status with high specificity and sensitivity.

From germline, CDR1 is SGHTA and CDR2 FQGTGA. The V end was cut by 2 bases, the J end by 1 base, with 10 bases between. The CDR3 sequence is 15 residues long. The rearrangement uses TRBV7-3 and TRBJ2-3; D might be TRBD1 (5 bases). The sample consisted of PBMCs. The clonotype comes from a woman aged 30 to 39 in good health and CMV-seronegative. In DNA, the CDR3 is TGTGCCAGCAGCTTACTGCAGGGTGGCACAGATACGCAGTATTTT. Protein: CASSLLQGGTDTQYF.